These T cell receptor beta chains were read from a single sample in a study of radiation and T cells in renal cell carcinoma. TCRdb's copy holds only in-frame clones and misses some; the assay was immunoSEQ multiplex PCR. The table includes approximately 29,000 clones, 81% detected once. The sequencing here drew on blood, taken from a patient whose treatment included radiotherapy and nephrectomy. Every receptor here comes from a man in his sixties with renal cell carcinoma. CDR3s include the opening cysteine and the closing phenylalanine or tryptophan. D genes are given only for firm matches. Not every row has a clone size; where given, it reads once, few, many or a size class.

v_gene: TRBV4-2; abundance: once; d_gene: TRBD2; j_gene: TRBJ2-7; CDR3nt: TGTGCCAGCAGCCAAGATCAAGCGGGAAGCGAGCAGTACTTC; CDR3aa: CASSQDQAGSEQYF
v_gene: TRBV2; abundance: .; d_gene: .; j_gene: TRBJ1-6; CDR3nt: TGTGCCAGCAGTGAGTGGGAAGGGACTCTGGGCCTCCACTTT; CDR3aa: CASSEWEGTLGLHF
v_gene: TRBV7-9; abundance: .; d_gene: TRBD1; j_gene: TRBJ2-6; CDR3nt: TGTGCCAGCAGTCGTGGGACAGGGGGTGTCGGGGCCAACGTCCTGACTTTC; CDR3aa: CASSRGTGGVGANVLTF
v_gene: TRBV11-3; abundance: .; d_gene: .; j_gene: TRBJ2-7; CDR3nt: TGTGCCAGCAGCGGACTCGGGGTCGAGCAGTACTTC; CDR3aa: CASSGLGVEQYF
v_gene: TRBV10-3; abundance: .; d_gene: .; j_gene: TRBJ2-5; CDR3nt: TGTGCCATCAGTGAAGGGACAATCACAAGAGAGACCCAGTACTTC; CDR3aa: CAISEGTITRETQYF
v_gene: TRBV18; abundance: .; d_gene: TRBD1; j_gene: TRBJ2-4; CDR3nt: TGTGCCAGCTCACCTCAACAGGGGAGAAGGACCAAAAACATTCAGTACTTC; CDR3aa: CASSPQQGRRTKNIQYF
v_gene: TRBV11-3; abundance: .; d_gene: TRBD1; j_gene: TRBJ1-1; CDR3nt: TGTGCCAGCAGTCCAGGGGGCGGGCAGAGCACTGAAGCTTTCTTT; CDR3aa: CASSPGGGQSTEAFF
v_gene: TRBV7-8; abundance: .; d_gene: .; j_gene: TRBJ2-7; CDR3nt: TGTGCCAGCAGCTTAGCGGCGGGGTACGAGCAGTACTTC; CDR3aa: CASSLAAGYEQYF
v_gene: TRBV5-1; abundance: .; d_gene: .; j_gene: TRBJ2-7; CDR3nt: TGCGCCAGCAGCTTGGCCAGGAGGGACGAGCAGTACTTC; CDR3aa: CASSLARRDEQYF
v_gene: TRBV2; abundance: .; d_gene: .; j_gene: TRBJ1-1; CDR3nt: TGTGCCAGCAGTTTTGGGAGGGAGGCTTTCTTT; CDR3aa: CASSFGREAFF
v_gene: TRBV2; abundance: .; d_gene: .; j_gene: TRBJ2-7; CDR3nt: TGTGCCAGCAGTGATCAGGCCGTTGCGGGGTACGAGCAGTACTTC; CDR3aa: CASSDQAVAGYEQYF
v_gene: TRBV4-1; abundance: .; d_gene: .; j_gene: TRBJ2-7; CDR3nt: TGCGCCAGCAGCCAGGATTCTTACGAGCAGTACTTC; CDR3aa: CASSQDSYEQYF
v_gene: TRBV30; abundance: .; d_gene: TRBD1; j_gene: TRBJ1-5; CDR3nt: TGTGCCTGGAGTGACCGAAATCCGGGACAGAGACACCAGCCCCAGCATTTT; CDR3aa: CAWSDRNPGQRHQPQHF
v_gene: TRBV5-4; abundance: .; d_gene: TRBD2; j_gene: TRBJ2-1; CDR3nt: TGTGCCAGCAGTCGGGAACAGACTAGCGCTTGGAATGAGCAGTTCTTC; CDR3aa: CASSREQTSAWNEQFF